This entry lists 3 T cell receptor beta chains sequenced from one sample in a study of T cell responses to AZD1222 COVID-19 vaccine (dated by TCRdb to the early 2020s). Preparation of the library involved the immunoSEQ multiplex PCR assay. TCRdb's version of the immuneACCESS table is confined to in-frame rearrangements and falls short of the full clone set. An unresolved V gene accounts for under half of the shortfall where checked; the remainder is of unknown origin. For this sample the table gives 190,000 or so clones, of which more than 85% were detected only once. The ten biggest clones cover around 3% of the sample. The intended sense of this specimen's time point label: about 28 days (+/-7) after the second vaccine dose. The specimen comprised peripheral blood, sampled 28 days after the second AZD1222 dose. Receptors originate from an adult who received the AZD1222 COVID-19 vaccine.

J is TRBJ1-1 and V is TRBV3-1 (or the pseudogene TRBV3-2); D call uncertain. V was cut by 1 base and J by 0 bases, with 6 bases left in between. This CDR3 is built from 14 residues. CDR1 and CDR2 (germline): LGHDT, YNNKEL (reference sequence). The CDR3 loop is CASSQGYVNTEAFF. CDR3 DNA sequence: TGTGCCAGCAGCCAAGGGTACGTGAACACTGAAGCTTTCTTT.

V and J are TRBV19 and TRBJ1-5; D unclear. This CDR3 has 12 residues. The V gene lost 5 bases and the J gene lost 15 bases, with 17 bases spanning the gap. Germline V CDR1 and CDR2: LNHDA, SQIVND (reference sequence). CDR3 nucleotides: TGTGCCAGTAGTCTGGCGCCGGGCCGTCGGCATTTT. Protein sequence: CASSLAPGRRHF.

V is TRBV30 and J is TRBJ1-1, with D perhaps matching TRBD1 (6 bases). This CDR3 contains 12 residues. Germline CDR1 reads GTSNPN; CDR2 reads SVGIG (reference sequence). Deletions cut 2 bases from V and 3 bases from J, with 7 bases between. The CDR3 DNA follows: TGTGCCTGGAGTCGGACAGACACTGAAGCTTTCTTT. Its translation is CAWSRTDTEAFF.